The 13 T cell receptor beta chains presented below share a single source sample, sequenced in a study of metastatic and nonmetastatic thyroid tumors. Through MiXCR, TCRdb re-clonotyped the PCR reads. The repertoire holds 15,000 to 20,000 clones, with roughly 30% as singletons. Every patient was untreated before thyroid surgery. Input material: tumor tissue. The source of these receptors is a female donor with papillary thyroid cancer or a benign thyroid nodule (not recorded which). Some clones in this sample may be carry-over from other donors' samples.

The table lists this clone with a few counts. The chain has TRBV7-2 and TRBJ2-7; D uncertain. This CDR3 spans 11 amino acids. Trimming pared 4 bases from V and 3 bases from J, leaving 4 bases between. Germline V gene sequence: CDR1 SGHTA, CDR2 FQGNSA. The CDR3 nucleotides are TGTGCCAGCAGCTCACGCTACGAGCAGTACTTC. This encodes CASSSRYEQYF.

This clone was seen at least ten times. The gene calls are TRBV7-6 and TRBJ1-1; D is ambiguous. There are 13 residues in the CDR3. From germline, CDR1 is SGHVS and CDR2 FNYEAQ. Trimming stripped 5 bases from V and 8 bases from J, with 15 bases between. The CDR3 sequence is CASSERRGSEAFF. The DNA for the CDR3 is TGTGCCAGCAGCGAGAGGCGGGGTTCAGAAGCTTTCTTT.

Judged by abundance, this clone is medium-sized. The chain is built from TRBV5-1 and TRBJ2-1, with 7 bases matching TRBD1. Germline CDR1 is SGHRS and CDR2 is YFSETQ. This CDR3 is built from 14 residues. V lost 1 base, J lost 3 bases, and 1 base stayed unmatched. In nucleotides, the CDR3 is TGCGCCAGCAGCTTGCAGGGGGTCTACAATGAGCAGTTCTTC. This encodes CASSLQGVYNEQFF.

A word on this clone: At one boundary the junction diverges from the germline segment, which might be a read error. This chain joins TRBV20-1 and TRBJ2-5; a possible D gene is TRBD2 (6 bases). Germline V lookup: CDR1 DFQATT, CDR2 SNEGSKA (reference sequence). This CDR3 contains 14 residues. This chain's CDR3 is CSARDGTPQDTQYF. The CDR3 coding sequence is TGCAGTGCTAGAGACGGGACTCCACAAGATACCCAGTACTTC.

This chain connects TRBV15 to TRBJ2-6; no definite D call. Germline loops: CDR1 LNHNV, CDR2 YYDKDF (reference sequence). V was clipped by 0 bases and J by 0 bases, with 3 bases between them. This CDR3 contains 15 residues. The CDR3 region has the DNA TGTGCCACCAGCAGAGATGCCTCTGGGGCCAACGTCCTGACTTTC. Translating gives CATSRDASGANVLTF.

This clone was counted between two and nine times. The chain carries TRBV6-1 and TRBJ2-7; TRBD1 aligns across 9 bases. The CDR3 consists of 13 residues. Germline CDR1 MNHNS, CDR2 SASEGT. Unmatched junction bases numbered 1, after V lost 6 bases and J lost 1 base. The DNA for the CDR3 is TGTGCCAGCAGGGGGACAGGGTCCTACGAGCAGTACTTC. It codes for CASRGTGSYEQYF.

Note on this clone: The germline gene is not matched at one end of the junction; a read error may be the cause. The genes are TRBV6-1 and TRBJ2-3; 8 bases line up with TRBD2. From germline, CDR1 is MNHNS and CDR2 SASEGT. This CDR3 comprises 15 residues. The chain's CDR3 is CASSPGGLDTVTQDF. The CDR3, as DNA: TGTGCGAGCAGTCCGGGGGGGCTCGACACAGTTACGCAGGATTTT.

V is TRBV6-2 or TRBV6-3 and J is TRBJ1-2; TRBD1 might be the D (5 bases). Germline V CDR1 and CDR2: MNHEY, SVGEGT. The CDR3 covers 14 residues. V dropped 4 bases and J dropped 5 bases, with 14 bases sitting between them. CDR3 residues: CASSLTAGAYGYTF. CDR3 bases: TGTGCCAGCAGTTTGACCGCCGGGGCATATGGCTACACCTTC.

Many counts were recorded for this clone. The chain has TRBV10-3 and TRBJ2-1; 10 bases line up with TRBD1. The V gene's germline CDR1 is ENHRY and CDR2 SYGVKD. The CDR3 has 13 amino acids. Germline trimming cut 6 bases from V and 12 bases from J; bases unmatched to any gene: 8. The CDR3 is CAIRPGQGSGQFF. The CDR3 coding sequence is TGTGCCATCAGGCCGGGACAGGGGTCGGGGCAGTTCTTC.

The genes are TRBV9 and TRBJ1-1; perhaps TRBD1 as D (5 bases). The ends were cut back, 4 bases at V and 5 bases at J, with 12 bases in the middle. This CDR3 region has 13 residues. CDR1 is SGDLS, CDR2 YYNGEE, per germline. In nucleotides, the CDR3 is TGTGCCAGCAGCTCAGATGGGGGGACTGAAGCTTTCTTT. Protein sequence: CASSSDGGTEAFF.

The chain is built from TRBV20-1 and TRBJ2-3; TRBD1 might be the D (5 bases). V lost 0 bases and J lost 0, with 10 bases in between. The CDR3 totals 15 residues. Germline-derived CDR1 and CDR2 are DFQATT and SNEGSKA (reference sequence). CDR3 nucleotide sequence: TGCAGTGCTAGAGAAGGGGCAGTTAGCACAGATACGCAGTATTTT. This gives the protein CSAREGAVSTDTQYF.

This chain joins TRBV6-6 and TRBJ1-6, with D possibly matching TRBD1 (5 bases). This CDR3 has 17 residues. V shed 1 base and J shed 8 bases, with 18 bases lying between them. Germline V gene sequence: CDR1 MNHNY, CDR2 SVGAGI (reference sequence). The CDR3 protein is CASSYWTGGSLDSPLHF. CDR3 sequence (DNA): TGTGCCAGCAGTTACTGGACGGGGGGATCGCTGGATTCACCCCTCCACTTT.

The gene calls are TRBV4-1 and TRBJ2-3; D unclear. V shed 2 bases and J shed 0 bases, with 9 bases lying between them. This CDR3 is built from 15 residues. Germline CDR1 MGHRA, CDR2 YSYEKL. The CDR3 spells CASSQRLGSTDTQYF. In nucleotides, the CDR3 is TGCGCCAGCAGCCAAAGGCTGGGGAGCACAGATACGCAGTATTTT.